This paragraph reports one T cell receptor (beta chain). These data originate in a study of memory CD4+ T cells and cytomegalovirus serostatus. Study-wide background: Donors were healthy Belgian adults, some 10 CMV seropositive and under 30 seronegative.

The sort gate was single viable CD3+CD4+CD8-CD45RO+ cells for memory CD4+ T cells. Serostatus was set by detecting CMV pp150, pp28, p38, p52 IgG. CD4+ T cells were isolated by positive magnetic selection. Methods used by the authors: After removing out-of-frame reads, over 2 million distinct TCRbeta sequences remained. Measured with immunoSEQ multiplex PCR; TCRdb has only the in-frame clones, and not every one. V, J and clone size were drawn from that table, and D and trimming were deduced from the DNA. The data show 40,000 to 60,000 clones, roughly 78% seen once. Germline V CDR1 and CDR2: SGHTA, FQGNSA. The junction had 3 bases not matched to a gene; V was cut back by 5 bases and J by 4 bases. The CDR3 runs 14 residues.

The origin of this receptor is an adult in good health and CMV-seronegative. V and J are TRBV7-2 and TRBJ1-4, with 8 bases that match TRBD1. Sequencing was carried out using memory CD4+ T cells from blood. The CDR3 coding sequence is TGTGCCAGCAGCCTGGGACAGGATAATGAAAAACTGTTTTTT. Amino acids: CASSLGQDNEKLFF.